What follows are 7 T cell receptor beta chains derived from one specimen sequenced in a study of CD8+CD57+ T cells in acquired aplastic anemia. Genomic DNA templated the TCR beta VDJ and CDR3 profiling. Each CDR3 protein gets one entry after TCRdb re-called the reads with MiXCR. The table records about 210,000 distinct CDR3 sequences, 34% of them present only once. The source material was sorted CD4+, CD8+, or CD8+CD57+ T cells (not recorded which) from PBMCs. The source is a human donor in good health, serving as a control.

V gene TRBV5-6 combines with J gene TRBJ1-3; D unclear. V dropped 6 bases and J dropped 4 bases, with 23 bases sitting between them. Germline V gene data show CDR1 as SGHDT and CDR2 as YYEEEE. The CDR3 runs 17 residues. The CDR3 coding sequence is TGTGCCAGCAAAACTTTGGGCGGACGAACAGTGGGAAACACCATATATTTT. This gives the protein CASKTLGGRTVGNTIYF.

This clonotype was detected only a few times. This chain joins TRBV20-1 and TRBJ2-1; D is unresolved. The CDR3 is made up of 11 amino acids. Germline CDR1 reads DFQATT; CDR2 reads SNEGSKA (reference sequence). Deletions cut 3 bases from V and 6 bases from J, with 6 bases between. CDR3 in amino acids: CSARGLNEQFF. CDR3 DNA sequence: TGCAGTGCTAGGGGCCTCAATGAGCAGTTCTTC.

This clonotype was counted only a few times. The J gene is TRBJ1-5, the V gene TRBV30; 8 bases agree with TRBD1. The CDR3 length is 16 residues. The V and J ends lost 3 bases and 0 bases, in that order; junction bases with no gene match: 7. Looked up from germline, CDR1 is GTSNPN and CDR2 is SVGIG (reference sequence). CDR3 sequence reads: CAWRGQGVISNQPQHF. In DNA, the CDR3 is TGTGCCTGGAGAGGACAGGGAGTTATTAGCAATCAGCCCCAGCATTTT. Filled out from reference TRBV30 and TRBJ1-5, the complete variable domain reads SQTIHQWPATLVQPVGSPLSLECTVEGTSNPNLYWYRQAAGRGLQLLFYSVGIGQISSEVPQNLSASRPQDRQFILSSKKLLLSDSGFYLCAWRGQGVISNQPQHFGDGTRLSIL.

This clonotype has at least ten counts. The V call is TRBV29-1, the J call TRBJ1-2; perhaps TRBD1 as D (5 bases). Deletions cut 5 bases from V and 2 bases from J, with 15 bases between. This CDR3 region has 14 residues. Germline V lookup: CDR1 SQVTM, CDR2 ANQGSEA. The CDR3 bases are TGCAGCGTTTCCCCGGGGGAGCGAAACTATGGCTACACCTTC. This encodes CSVSPGERNYGYTF. Complete variable domain (other parts from reference TRBV29-1 and TRBJ1-2): SAVISQKPSRDICQRGTSLTIQCQVDSQVTMMFWYRQQPGQSLTLIATANQGSEATYESGFVIDKFPISRPNLTFSTLTVSNMSPEDSSIYLCSVSPGERNYGYTFGSGTRLTVV.

The chain employs TRBV11-2 and TRBJ1-6; the D gene is possibly TRBD1 (5 bases). The CDR3 extends over 16 amino acids. Germline V gene lookup returns CDR1 SGHAT and CDR2 FQNNGV. V lost 5 bases and J 6 bases, leaving 17 bases between the germline ends. The CDR3 reads CASSPKGQGSNSPLHF. In DNA form, the CDR3 reads TGTGCCAGCAGCCCCAAGGGCCAGGGTTCTAATTCACCCCTCCACTTT.

This clonotype has only a few counts. The V gene is TRBV6-1, the J gene TRBJ1-5, with D perhaps TRBD1 (5 bases). Germline CDR1 MNHNS, CDR2 SASEGT. Trimming took 6 bases from V and 2 from J, leaving 11 bases between them. The CDR3 spans 14 residues. DNA for the CDR3: TGTGCCAGCAGAGGGACGGGGGGCAATCAGCCCCAGCATTTT. This translates into CASRGTGGNQPQHF.

In this sample, this clonotype turned up many times. The gene calls are TRBV3-1 and TRBJ1-6; D remains unclear. V gave up 6 bases and J gave up 6 bases, with 9 bases separating them. The germline CDR1 and CDR2 sequences are LGHDT and YNNKEL (reference sequence). This CDR3 spans 13 amino acids. The CDR3, as DNA: TGTGCCAGCAGATCGGGCAGTAATTCACCCCTCCACTTT. Encoded protein: CASRSGSNSPLHF.